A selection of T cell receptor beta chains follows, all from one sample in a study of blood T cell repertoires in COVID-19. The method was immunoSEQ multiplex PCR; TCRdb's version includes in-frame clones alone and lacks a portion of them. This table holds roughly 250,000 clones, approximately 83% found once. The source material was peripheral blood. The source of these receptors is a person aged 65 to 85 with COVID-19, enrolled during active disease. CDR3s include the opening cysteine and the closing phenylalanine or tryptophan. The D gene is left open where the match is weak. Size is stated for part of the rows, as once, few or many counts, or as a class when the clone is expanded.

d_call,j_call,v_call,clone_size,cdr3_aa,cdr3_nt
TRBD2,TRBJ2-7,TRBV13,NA,CASSPSTSGGVLKQYF,TGTGCCAGCAGCCCCTCCACCAGCGGGGGGGTATTAAAGCAGTACTTC
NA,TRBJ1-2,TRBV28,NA,CASRTAPGEVPDGLANYGYTF,TGTGCCAGCAGAACAGCACCCGGGGAGGTCCCAGATGGACTCGCTAACTATGGCTACACCTTC
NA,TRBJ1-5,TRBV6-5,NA,CASSYSRGQPQHF,TGTGCCAGCAGTTATTCGCGGGGTCAGCCCCAGCATTTT
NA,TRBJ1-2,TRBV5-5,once,CASRDMFTSYGYTF,TGTGCCAGCAGGGACATGTTCACCTCCTATGGCTACACCTTC
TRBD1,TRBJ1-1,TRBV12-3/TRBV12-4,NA,CASSPTGYTEAFF,TGTGCCAGCAGCCCGACAGGGTACACTGAAGCTTTCTTT
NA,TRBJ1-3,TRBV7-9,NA,CASSLSPTGSGNTIYF,TGTGCCAGCAGCTTATCCCCGACAGGCTCTGGAAACACCATATATTTT
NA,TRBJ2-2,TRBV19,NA,CASMPAGGRTGELFF,TGTGCCAGTATGCCCGCAGGGGGGAGAACCGGGGAGCTGTTTTTT
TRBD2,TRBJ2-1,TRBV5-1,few,CASSNGLAKDNEQFF,TGCGCCAGCAGCAACGGACTAGCGAAAGACAATGAGCAGTTCTTC
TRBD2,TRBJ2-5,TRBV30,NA,CAWSLGGLAGISRQETQYF,TGTGCCTGGAGTTTAGGCGGGCTAGCGGGCATCTCGAGACAAGAGACCCAGTACTTC
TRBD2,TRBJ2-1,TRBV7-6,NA,CASSLGTGSGLANEQFF,TGTGCCAGCAGCTTAGGGACGGGGTCGGGACTAGCCAATGAGCAGTTCTTC
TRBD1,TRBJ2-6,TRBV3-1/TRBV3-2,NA,CASNHRGSGANVLTF,TGTGCCAGCAACCACAGGGGCTCTGGGGCCAACGTCCTGACTTTC
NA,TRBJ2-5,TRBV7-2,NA,CASSIPFQETQYF,TGTGCCAGCAGCATTCCATTTCAAGAGACCCAGTACTTC
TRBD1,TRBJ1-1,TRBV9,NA,CASSVATGGGGTEAFF,TGTGCCAGCAGCGTGGCAACAGGGGGCGGTGGCACTGAAGCTTTCTTT
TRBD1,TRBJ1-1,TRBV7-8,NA,CASSLTWDRLAAEAFF,TGTGCCAGCAGCTTAACTTGGGACAGACTGGCGGCTGAAGCTTTCTTT
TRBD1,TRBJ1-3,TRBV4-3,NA,CASSQDLGAGGFGNTIYF,TGCGCCAGCAGCCAAGATCTGGGGGCAGGGGGCTTTGGAAACACCATATATTTT
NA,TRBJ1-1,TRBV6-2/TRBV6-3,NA,CASSLEGMTEAFF,TGTGCCAGCAGCTTGGAGGGCATGACTGAAGCTTTCTTT
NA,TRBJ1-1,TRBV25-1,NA,CASSLDPNTEAFF,TGTGCCAGCAGCCTAGACCCGAACACTGAAGCTTTCTTT
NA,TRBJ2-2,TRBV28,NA,CASSLAADTGELFF,TGTGCCAGCAGTTTAGCCGCGGACACCGGGGAGCTGTTTTTT
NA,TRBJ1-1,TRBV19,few,CASSPGRGRITEAFF,TGTGCCAGTAGTCCGGGCAGGGGAAGGATCACTGAAGCTTTCTTT
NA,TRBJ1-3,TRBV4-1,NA,CASSQGLYSGNTIYF,TGCGCCAGCAGCCAGGGACTGTACTCTGGAAACACCATATATTTT
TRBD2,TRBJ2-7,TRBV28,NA,CASSLIAGEVYEQYF,TGTGCCAGCAGTTTAATAGCGGGAGAAGTATACGAGCAGTACTTC
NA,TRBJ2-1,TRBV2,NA,CASSPQGTSSYNEQFF,TGTGCCAGCAGTCCTCAGGGCACGAGCTCCTACAATGAGCAGTTCTTC
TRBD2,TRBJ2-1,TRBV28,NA,CASIPRGGAHEQFF,TGTGCCAGCATCCCCCGGGGAGGGGCCCATGAGCAGTTCTTC
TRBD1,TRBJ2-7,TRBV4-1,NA,CASSQGPADRGDYEQYF,TGCGCCAGCAGCCAAGGACCTGCGGACAGGGGAGATTACGAGCAGTACTTC
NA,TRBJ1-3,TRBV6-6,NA,CASSRDFGSGNTIYF,TGTGCCAGCAGCCGGGACTTTGGCTCTGGAAACACCATATATTTT
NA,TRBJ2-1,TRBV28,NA,CASSLSRALASYNEQFF,TGTGCCAGCAGTTTGAGTAGGGCGCTAGCGTCCTACAATGAGCAGTTCTTC
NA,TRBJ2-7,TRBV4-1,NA,CASSQGYGTYEQYF,TGCGCCAGCAGCCAAGGATACGGGACCTACGAGCAGTACTTC
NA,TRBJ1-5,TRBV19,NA,CASSPGGDQPQHF,TGTGCCAGTAGTCCGGGGGGGGATCAGCCCCAGCATTTT
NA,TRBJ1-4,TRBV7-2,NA,CASSLGGGEKLFF,TGTGCCAGCAGCTTAGGTGGCGGAGAAAAACTGTTTTTT
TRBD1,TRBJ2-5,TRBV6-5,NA,CASSSPDRGAQETQYF,TGTGCCAGCAGTTCCCCGGACAGGGGGGCCCAAGAGACCCAGTACTTC
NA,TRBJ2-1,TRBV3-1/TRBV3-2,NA,CASSQDELYNEQFF,TGTGCCAGCAGCCAAGATGAACTTTACAATGAGCAGTTCTTC
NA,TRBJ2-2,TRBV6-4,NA,CASRDTSRAGELFF,TGTGCCAGCAGAGATACTTCGAGGGCCGGGGAGCTGTTTTTT
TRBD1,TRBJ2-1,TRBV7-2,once,CASSIRQGFEQFF,TGTGCCAGCAGTATAAGACAGGGGTTCGAGCAGTTCTTC
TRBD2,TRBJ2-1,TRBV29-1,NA,CSAGDSGPSSYNEQFF,TGCAGCGCCGGAGATAGCGGGCCGAGCTCCTACAATGAGCAGTTCTTC
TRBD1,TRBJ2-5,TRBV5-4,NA,CASSLDRAKTQYF,TGTGCCAGCAGCTTAGACAGGGCCAAGACCCAGTACTTC
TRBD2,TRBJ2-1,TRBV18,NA,CASSPSGGSYNEQFF,TGTGCCAGCTCGCCTAGCGGGGGAAGCTACAATGAGCAGTTCTTC
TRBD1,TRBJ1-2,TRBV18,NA,CASSPHTGGGYTF,TGTGCCAGCTCGCCCCATACAGGGGGTGGCTACACCTTC
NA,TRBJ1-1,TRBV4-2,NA,CASSQDRNTEAFF,TGTGCCAGCAGCCAAGACAGGAACACTGAAGCTTTCTTT
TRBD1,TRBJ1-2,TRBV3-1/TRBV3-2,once,CASSQETGDYGYTF,TGTGCCAGCAGCCAAGAGACAGGGGACTATGGCTACACCTTC
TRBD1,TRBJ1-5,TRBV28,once,CASSSNRGDFNQPQHF,TGTGCCAGCAGTTCCAACAGGGGCGACTTCAATCAGCCCCAGCATTTT
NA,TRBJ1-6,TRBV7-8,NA,CASSLPRWTINSPLHF,TGTGCCAGCAGCTTACCACGGTGGACAATTAATTCACCCCTCCACTTT
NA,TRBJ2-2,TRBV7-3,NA,CASSFARLGTGELFF,TGTGCCAGCAGCTTTGCTAGGCTTGGTACCGGGGAGCTGTTTTTT
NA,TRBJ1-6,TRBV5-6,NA,CASSAGQRYNSPLHF,TGTGCCAGCAGCGCCGGACAGCGTTATAATTCACCCCTCCACTTT
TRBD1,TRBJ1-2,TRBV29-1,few,CSVEDTRQGASGYTF,TGCAGCGTTGAAGATACGAGACAGGGGGCATCTGGCTACACCTTC
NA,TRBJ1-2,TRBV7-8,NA,CASSFLLDSGYTF,TGTGCCAGCAGCTTTTTGCTCGACAGTGGCTACACCTTC
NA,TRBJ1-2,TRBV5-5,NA,CASSLVPGNYGYTF,TGTGCCAGCAGCTTGGTTCCGGGTAACTATGGCTACACCTTC
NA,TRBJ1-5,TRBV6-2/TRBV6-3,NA,CASSAMNQPQHF,TGTGCCAGCAGCGCGATGAATCAGCCCCAGCATTTT
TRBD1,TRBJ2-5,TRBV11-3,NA,CASSFGTGDMETQYF,TGTGCCAGCAGCTTCGGGACAGGGGATATGGAGACCCAGTACTTC
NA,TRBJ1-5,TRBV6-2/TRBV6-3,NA,CASSYGLGEGNQPQHF,TGTGCCAGCAGTTACGGTCTGGGGGAGGGCAATCAGCCCCAGCATTTT
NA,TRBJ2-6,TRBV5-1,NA,CASSLELQGGTGANVLTF,TGCGCCAGCAGCTTGGAGTTGCAGGGGGGAACTGGGGCCAACGTCCTGACTTTC
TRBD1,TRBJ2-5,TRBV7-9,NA,CASSSRTGLEETQYF,TGTGCCAGCAGCTCCCGGACAGGGTTGGAGGAGACCCAGTACTTC
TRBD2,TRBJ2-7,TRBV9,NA,CASSIAGTSVGEQYF,TGTGCCAGCAGCATCGCCGGGACTAGCGTCGGCGAGCAGTACTTC